This T cell receptor beta chain is drawn from a study of blood T cell repertoires in COVID-19. Germline V gene data show CDR1 as SGHTS and CDR2 as YDEGEE. This CDR3 has 14 amino acids. Trimming cost V 5 bases and J 10 bases; bases outside gene matches: 6. The protocol was immunoSEQ multiplex PCR, while the TCRdb copy is restricted to in-frame clones and leaves out a portion. Here the sample spans about 85,000 clones, more than 80% being singletons. The receptor was isolated from a human donor in a cohort sampled during active COVID-19. The sequenced material came from peripheral blood. V and J are TRBV5-8 and TRBJ1-6; 10 bases match TRBD1. CDR3 sequence reads: CASRTRDRGSPLHF. CDR3 coding DNA: TGTGCCAGCAGGACCCGGGACAGGGGATCACCCCTCCACTTT.